This record covers a single TCR beta chain. Its antigen is undetermined. This sample was taken from a study of cytomegalovirus exposure and HLA in healthy donors. Study background: The study's early data release held approximately 91 million unique TCRs from HLA-typed donors. Overall study results and limits: TCR beta V- and J-gene trimming, according to a later analysis, was linked to a missense DCLRE1C variant. As a later analysis showed, several of the most significant clusters appeared to be linked to common viral pathogens.

In germline, CDR1 is SGHNT, CDR2 YENEEA. The CDR3 has 15 amino acids. The V and J ends lost 0 bases and 9 bases, in that order; junction bases with no gene match: 5. The donors gave bone marrow, and they were healthy. This PCR relied on a set of 60 Vbeta primers and 13 Jbeta primers. TCRdb's table, derived via immunoSEQ multiplex PCR, lists solely in-frame clones and lacks some. The sample consists of around 130,000 clones, approximately 76% of them appearing once. Sequenced sample: PBMCs. The chain couples TRBV11-3 to TRBJ2-1; TRBD2 matches 10 bases. The TCR sequence derives from a man aged 35 to 55 in good health and CMV-seronegative. For the CDR3, the DNA is TGTGCCAGCAGCTTAGAATCTAGCGGGAGTTTTGAGCAGTTCTTC. Its protein is CASSLESSGSFEQFF.